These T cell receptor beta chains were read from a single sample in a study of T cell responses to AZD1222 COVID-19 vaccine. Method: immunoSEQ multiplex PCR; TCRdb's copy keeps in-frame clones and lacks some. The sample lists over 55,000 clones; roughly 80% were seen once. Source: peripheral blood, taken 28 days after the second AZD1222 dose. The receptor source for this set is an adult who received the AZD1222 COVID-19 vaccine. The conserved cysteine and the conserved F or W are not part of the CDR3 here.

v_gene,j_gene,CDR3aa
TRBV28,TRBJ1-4,ASSSPGYEKLF
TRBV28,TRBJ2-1,ASSSGIYNEQF
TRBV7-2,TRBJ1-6,ASSLERGRGSPLH
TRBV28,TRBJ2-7,ASSFPSGGLSYEQY
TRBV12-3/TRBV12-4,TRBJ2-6,ASRPTGANVLT
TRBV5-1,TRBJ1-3,ASSSTNTGGAGNTIY
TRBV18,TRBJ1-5,ASSPRDGANQPQH
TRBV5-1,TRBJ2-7,ASSFDTAYEQY
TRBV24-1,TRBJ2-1,ATSARENEQF
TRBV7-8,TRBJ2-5,ASSLSGTAYQETQY
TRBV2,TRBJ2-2,ASSKMSDTGELF
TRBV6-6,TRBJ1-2,ASMNKGRVLYGYT
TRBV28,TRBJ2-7,ASGNPGQGRNEQY
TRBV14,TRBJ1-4,ASSQTLPDRGLLMRKLF
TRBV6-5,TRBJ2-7,ASLMGGEGEQY
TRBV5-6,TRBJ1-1,ASSLALRGITEAF
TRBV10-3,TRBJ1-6,AISESTDSPLH
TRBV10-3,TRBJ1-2,AISESVAYGYT
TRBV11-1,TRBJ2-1,ASSWDGTDAYNEQF
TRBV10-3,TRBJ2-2,AISGTGNTGELF
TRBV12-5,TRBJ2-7,ASGLVSRSEQY
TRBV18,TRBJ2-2,ASSLASGDNTGELF
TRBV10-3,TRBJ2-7,AISAGQGLSYEQY
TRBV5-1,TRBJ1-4,ASSVLAGTGDEKLF
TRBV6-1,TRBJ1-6,ASSELRNRHDSPLH
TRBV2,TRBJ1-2,ASSDLVYGYT
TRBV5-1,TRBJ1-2,ASTSEGARAAGGYT
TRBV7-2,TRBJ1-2,ASSSRTVLGYT
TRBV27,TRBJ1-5,ASRPLRANQPQH